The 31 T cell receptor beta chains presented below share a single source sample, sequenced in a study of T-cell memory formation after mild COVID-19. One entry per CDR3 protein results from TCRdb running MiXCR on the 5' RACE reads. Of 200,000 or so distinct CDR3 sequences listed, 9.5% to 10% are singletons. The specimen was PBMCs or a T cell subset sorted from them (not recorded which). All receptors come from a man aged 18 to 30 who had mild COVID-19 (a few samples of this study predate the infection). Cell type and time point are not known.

The CDR3 sequence: CASSEAFGTDLNTEAFF. The DNA for the CDR3 is TGTGCCAGCAGTGAAGCTTTCGGGACAGACCTGAACACTGAAGCTTTCTTT. The chain is built from TRBV6-1 and TRBJ1-1; TRBD1 matches at 7 bases. The CDR3 has 17 amino acids. The germline CDR1 and CDR2 sequences are MNHNS and SASEGT. With 0 bases clipped from V and 0 bases from J, the junction kept 7 bases outside the gene matches.

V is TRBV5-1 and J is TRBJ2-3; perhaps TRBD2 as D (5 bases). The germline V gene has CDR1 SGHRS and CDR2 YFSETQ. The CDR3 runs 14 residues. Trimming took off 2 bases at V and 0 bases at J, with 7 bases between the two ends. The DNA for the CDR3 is TGCGCCAGCAGCTTTCCGGGGAGCACAGATACGCAGTATTTT. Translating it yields CASSFPGSTDTQYF.

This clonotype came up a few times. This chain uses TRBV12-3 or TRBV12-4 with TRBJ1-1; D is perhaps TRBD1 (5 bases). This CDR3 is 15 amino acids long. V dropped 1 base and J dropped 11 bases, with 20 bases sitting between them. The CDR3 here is CASSLETGDRKGAFF. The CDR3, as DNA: TGTGCCAGCAGTTTAGAGACGGGGGACCGGAAGGGGGCTTTCTTT.

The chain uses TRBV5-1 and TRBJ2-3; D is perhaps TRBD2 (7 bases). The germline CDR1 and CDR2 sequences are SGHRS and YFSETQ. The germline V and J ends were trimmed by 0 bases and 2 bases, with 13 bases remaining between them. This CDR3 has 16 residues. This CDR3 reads CASSLVAGANTDTQYF. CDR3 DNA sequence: TGCGCCAGCAGCTTGGTGGCGGGGGCCAACACAGATACGCAGTATTTT.

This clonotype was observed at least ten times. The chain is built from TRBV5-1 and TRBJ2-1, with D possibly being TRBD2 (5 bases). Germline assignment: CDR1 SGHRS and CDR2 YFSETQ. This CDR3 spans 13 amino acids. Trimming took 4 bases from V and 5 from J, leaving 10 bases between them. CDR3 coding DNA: TGCGCCAGCAGCAGCGGACGCAACAATGAGCAGTTCTTC. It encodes CASSSGRNNEQFF.

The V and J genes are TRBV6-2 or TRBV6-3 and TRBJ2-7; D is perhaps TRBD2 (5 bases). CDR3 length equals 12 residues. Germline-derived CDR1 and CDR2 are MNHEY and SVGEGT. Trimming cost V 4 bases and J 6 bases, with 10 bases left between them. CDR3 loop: CASSSTRSEQYV. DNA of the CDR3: TGTGCCAGCAGTTCAACTAGATCCGAGCAGTACGTC.

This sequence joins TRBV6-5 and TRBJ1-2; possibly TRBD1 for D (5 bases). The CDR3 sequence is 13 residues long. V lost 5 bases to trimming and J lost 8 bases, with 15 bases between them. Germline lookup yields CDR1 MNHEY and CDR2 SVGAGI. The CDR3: CASSPDSTRGYTF. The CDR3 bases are TGTGCCAGCAGTCCCGACAGTACCCGGGGCTACACCTTC.

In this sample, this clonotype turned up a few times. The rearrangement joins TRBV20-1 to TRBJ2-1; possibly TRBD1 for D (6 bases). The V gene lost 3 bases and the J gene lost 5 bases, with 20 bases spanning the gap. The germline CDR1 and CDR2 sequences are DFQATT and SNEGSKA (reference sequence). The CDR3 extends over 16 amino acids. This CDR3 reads CSARVQGTSRNNEQFF. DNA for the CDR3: TGCAGTGCTAGGGTTCAGGGGACCTCCCGGAACAATGAGCAGTTCTTC.

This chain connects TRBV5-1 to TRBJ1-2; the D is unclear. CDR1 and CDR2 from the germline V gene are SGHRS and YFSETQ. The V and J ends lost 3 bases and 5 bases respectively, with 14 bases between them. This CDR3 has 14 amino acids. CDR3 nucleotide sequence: TGCGCCAGCAGCTGGGCCTATCCCCCTTATGGCTACACCTTC. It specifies CASSWAYPPYGYTF.

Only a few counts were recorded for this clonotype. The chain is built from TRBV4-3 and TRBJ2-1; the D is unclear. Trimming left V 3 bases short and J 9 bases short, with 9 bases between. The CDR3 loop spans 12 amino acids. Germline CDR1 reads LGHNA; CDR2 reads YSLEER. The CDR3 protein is CASSQGPFEQFF. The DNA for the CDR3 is TGCGCCAGCAGCCAGGGCCCCTTTGAGCAGTTCTTC.

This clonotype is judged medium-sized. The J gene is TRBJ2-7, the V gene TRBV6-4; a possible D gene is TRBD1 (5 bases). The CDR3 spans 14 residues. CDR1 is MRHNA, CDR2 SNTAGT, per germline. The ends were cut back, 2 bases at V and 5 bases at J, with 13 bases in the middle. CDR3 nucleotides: TGTGCCAGCAGTGACATCGGAGACAGTCACGAGCAGTACTTC. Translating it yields CASSDIGDSHEQYF.

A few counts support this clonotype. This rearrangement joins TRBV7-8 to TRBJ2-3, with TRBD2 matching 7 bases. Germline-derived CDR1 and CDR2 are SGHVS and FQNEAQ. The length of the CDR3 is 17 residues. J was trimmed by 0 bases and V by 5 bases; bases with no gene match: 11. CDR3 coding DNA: TGTGCCAGCAGCACCCCGGGACTAATTCCTAGCACAGATACGCAGTATTTT. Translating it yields CASSTPGLIPSTDTQYF.

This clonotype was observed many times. The CDR3, as DNA: TGCAGCGTTGCTAGCGGGGTAGATACCCAGTACTTC. Residues: CSVASGVDTQYF. The rearrangement links TRBV29-1 to TRBJ2-5, with 9 bases aligning to TRBD2. The CDR3 contains 12 residues. J was trimmed by 8 bases and V by 4 bases; bases with no gene match: 5. Germline values: CDR1 SQVTM, CDR2 ANQGSEA.

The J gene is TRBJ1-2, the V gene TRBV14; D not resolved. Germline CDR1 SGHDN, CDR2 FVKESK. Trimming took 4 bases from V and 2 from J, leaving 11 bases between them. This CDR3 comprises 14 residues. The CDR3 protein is CASSRTTLNYGYTF. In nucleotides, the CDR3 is TGTGCCAGCAGCCGAACCACACTGAACTATGGCTACACCTTC.

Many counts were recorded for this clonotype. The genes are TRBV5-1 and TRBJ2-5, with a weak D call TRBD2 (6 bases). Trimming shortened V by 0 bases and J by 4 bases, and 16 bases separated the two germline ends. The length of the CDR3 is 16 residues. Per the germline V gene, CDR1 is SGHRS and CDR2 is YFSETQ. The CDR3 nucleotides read TGCGCCAGCAGCTTGGATGCGGGGCCGCTCATAGAGACCCAGTACTTC. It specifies CASSLDAGPLIETQYF.

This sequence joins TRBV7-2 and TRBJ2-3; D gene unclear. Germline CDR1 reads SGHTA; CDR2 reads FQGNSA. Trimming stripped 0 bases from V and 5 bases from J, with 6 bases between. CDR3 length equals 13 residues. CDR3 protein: CASSLARVDTQYF. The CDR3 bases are TGTGCCAGCAGCTTAGCTCGGGTAGATACGCAGTATTTT.

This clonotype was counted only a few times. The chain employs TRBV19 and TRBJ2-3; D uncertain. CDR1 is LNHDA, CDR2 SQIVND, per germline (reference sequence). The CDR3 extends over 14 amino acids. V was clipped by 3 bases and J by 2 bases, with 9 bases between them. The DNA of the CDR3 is TGTGCCAGTAGTATCTGGGGTCCCACAGATACGCAGTATTTT. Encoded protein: CASSIWGPTDTQYF.

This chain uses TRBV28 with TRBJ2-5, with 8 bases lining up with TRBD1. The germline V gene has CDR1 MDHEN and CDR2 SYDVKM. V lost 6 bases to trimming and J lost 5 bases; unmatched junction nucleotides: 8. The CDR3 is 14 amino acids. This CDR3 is CASSRTGMMETQYF. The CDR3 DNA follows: TGTGCCAGCAGCCGGACAGGGATGATGGAGACCCAGTACTTC.

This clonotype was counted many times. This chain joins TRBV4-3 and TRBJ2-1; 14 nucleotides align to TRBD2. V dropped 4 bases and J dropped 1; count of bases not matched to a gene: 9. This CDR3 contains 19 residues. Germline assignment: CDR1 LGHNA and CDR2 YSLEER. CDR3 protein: CASSPATSGGARSYNEQFF. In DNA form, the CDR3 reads TGCGCCAGCAGCCCCGCGACTAGCGGGGGGGCCCGTTCCTACAATGAGCAGTTCTTC.

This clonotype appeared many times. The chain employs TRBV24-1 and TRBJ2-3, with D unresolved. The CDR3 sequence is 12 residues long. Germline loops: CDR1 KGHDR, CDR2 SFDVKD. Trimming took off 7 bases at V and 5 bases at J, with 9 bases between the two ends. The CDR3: CATSESGDTQYF. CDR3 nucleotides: TGTGCCACCAGCGAATCGGGAGATACGCAGTATTTT.

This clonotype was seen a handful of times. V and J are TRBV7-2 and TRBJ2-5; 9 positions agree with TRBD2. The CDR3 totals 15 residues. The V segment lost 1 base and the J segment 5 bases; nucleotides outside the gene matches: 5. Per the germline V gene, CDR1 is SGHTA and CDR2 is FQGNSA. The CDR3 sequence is CASSLGGTSWETQYF. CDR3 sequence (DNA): TGTGCCAGCAGCTTAGGGGGGACTAGCTGGGAGACCCAGTACTTC.

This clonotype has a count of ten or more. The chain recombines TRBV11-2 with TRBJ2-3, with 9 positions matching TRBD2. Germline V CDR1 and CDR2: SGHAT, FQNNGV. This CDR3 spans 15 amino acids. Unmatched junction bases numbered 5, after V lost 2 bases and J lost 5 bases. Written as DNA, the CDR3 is TGTGCCAGCAGCTTAAGGCGGGGGGGCCGAGATACGCAGTATTTT. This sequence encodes CASSLRRGGRDTQYF.

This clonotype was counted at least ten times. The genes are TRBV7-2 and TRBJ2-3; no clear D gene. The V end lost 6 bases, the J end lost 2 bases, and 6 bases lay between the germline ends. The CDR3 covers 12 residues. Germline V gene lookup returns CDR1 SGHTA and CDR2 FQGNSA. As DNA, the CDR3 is TGTGCCAGCAGGCCTTACACAGATACGCAGTATTTT. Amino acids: CASRPYTDTQYF.

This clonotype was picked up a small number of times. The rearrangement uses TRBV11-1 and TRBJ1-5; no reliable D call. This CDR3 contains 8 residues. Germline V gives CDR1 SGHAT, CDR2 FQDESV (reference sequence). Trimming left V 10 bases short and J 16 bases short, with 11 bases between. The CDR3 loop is CATPFSHF. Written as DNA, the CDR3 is TGTGCCACCCCTTTCTCCCATTTT.

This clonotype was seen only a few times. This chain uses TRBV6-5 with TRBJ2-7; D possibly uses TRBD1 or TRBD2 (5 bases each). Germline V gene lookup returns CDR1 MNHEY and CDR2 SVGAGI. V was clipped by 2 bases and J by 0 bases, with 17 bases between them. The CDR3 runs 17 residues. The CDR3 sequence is CASSYTAPGRSSYEQYF. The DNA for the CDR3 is TGTGCCAGCAGTTACACAGCCCCGGGACGCAGCTCCTACGAGCAGTACTTC.

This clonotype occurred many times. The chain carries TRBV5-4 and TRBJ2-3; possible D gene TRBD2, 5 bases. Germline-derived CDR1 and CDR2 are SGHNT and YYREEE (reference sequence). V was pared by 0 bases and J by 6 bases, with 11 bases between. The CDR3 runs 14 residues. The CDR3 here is CASSLVTGRDTQYF. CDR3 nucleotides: TGTGCCAGCAGCTTGGTTACGGGAAGGGATACGCAGTATTTT.

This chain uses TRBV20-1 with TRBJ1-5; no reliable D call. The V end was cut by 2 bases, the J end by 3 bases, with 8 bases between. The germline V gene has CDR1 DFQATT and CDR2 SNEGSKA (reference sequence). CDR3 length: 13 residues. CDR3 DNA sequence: TGCAGTGCTAGATGGGCAGACAATCAGCCCCAGCATTTT. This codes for CSARWADNQPQHF.

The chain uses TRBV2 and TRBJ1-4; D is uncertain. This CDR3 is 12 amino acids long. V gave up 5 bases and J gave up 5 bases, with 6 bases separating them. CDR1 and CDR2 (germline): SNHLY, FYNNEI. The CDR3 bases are TGTGCCAGCAGTTGGCCAAATGAAAAACTGTTTTTT. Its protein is CASSWPNEKLFF.

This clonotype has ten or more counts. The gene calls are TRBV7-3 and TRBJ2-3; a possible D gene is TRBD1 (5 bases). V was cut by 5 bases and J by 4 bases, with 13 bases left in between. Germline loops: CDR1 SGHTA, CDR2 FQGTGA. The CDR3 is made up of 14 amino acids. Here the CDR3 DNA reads TGTGCCAGCAGCCGGGCAGGGCTCCCAGATACGCAGTATTTT. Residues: CASSRAGLPDTQYF.

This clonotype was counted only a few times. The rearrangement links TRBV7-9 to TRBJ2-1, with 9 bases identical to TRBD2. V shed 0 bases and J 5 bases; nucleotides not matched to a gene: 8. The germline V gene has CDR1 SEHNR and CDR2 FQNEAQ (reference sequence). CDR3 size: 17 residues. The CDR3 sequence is CASSLALRAGGNNEQFF. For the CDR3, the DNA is TGTGCCAGCAGCTTAGCGCTAAGAGCGGGGGGCAACAATGAGCAGTTCTTC.

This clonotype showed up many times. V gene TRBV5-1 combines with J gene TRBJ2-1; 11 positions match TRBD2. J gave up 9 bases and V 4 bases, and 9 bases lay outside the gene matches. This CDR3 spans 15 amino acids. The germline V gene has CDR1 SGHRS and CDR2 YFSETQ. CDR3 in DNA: TGCGCCAGCAGCGTGGGACTAGCGGACGTTCTTGAGCAGTTCTTC. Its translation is CASSVGLADVLEQFF.